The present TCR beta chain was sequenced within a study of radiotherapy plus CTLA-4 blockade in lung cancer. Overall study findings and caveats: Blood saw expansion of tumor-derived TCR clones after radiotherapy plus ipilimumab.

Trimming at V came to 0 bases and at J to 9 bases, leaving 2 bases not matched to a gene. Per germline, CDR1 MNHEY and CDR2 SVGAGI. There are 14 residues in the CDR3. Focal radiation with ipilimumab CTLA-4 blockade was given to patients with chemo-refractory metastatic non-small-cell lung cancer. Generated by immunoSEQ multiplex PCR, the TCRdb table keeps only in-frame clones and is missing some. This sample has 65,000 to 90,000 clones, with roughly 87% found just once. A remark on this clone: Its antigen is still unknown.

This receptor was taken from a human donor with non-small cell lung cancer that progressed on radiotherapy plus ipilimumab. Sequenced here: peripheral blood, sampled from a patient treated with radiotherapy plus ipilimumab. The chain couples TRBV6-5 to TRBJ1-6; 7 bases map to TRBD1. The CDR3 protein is CASSYSTGTSPLHF. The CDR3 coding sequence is TGTGCCAGCAGTTACTCGACAGGGACTTCACCCCTCCACTTT.